A single sample gave rise to the 5 T cell receptor beta chains below, sequenced in a study of cytomegalovirus exposure and HLA in healthy donors. The data were produced by immunoSEQ multiplex PCR, yet TCRdb's version contains in-frame clones alone and is incomplete. The sample yields fewer than 250,000 clones, around 78% seen once. The specimen was PBMCs. Receptors originate from a woman in her late teens or twenties in good health and CMV-seronegative.

The chain combines TRBV20-1 with TRBJ2-7; D remains unclear. In germline, CDR1 is DFQATT, CDR2 SNEGSKA (reference sequence). The germline V and J ends were trimmed by 3 bases and 3 bases, with 6 bases remaining between them. The CDR3 runs 11 residues. CDR3 coding DNA: TGCAGTGCTAGCGGCATCTACGAGCAGTACTTC. Translated, it gives CSASGIYEQYF.

The chain links TRBV12-5 to TRBJ2-1, with 10 bases lining up with TRBD1. Per germline, CDR1 LGHNT and CDR2 FRNRAP. With 0 bases clipped from V and 5 bases from J, the junction kept 22 bases outside the gene matches. The CDR3 is 22 residues long. CDR3 protein: CASGLVPAGTGERFWGHNEQFF. The CDR3 bases are TGTGCTAGTGGTTTGGTACCCGCCGGGACAGGGGAGAGGTTTTGGGGACACAATGAGCAGTTCTTC. Full variable domain (rest looked up from reference TRBV12-5 and TRBJ2-1): DARVTQTPRHKVTEMGQEVTMRCQPILGHNTVFWYRQTMMQGLELLAYFRNRAPLDDSGMPKDRFSAEMPDATLATLKIQPSEPRDSAVYFCASGLVPAGTGERFWGHNEQFFGPGTRLTVL.

This chain connects TRBV18 to TRBJ2-7, with 7 bases lining up with TRBD2. The CDR3 consists of 16 residues. Germline CDR1 is KGHSH and CDR2 is LQKENI. With V trimmed by 2 bases and J by 5 bases, 12 bases remained unmatched. CDR3 sequence: CASSPGRTRVPHEQYF. For the CDR3, the DNA is TGTGCCAGCTCACCAGGTCGGACTAGGGTCCCACACGAGCAGTACTTC.

The chain links TRBV2 to TRBJ1-1; D remains ambiguous. This CDR3 has 9 residues. Between the trimmed V and J ends, which lost 9 bases and 11 bases, there was a span of 10 bases. CDR1 is SNHLY, CDR2 FYNNEI, per germline. CDR3 protein: CASIPRAFF. The CDR3 DNA is TGTGCCAGTATACCGAGGGCTTTCTTT.

The chain joins TRBV18 to TRBJ2-2; 8 bases align to TRBD2. Per germline, CDR1 KGHSH and CDR2 LQKENI. The CDR3 covers 15 residues. The V gene end was trimmed by 2 bases and the J gene end by 4 bases; junction bases not matched to a gene: 3. CDR3 loop: CASSPGTRGTGELFF. The CDR3 DNA follows: TGTGCCAGCTCACCAGGGACTAGGGGCACCGGGGAGCTGTTTTTT.